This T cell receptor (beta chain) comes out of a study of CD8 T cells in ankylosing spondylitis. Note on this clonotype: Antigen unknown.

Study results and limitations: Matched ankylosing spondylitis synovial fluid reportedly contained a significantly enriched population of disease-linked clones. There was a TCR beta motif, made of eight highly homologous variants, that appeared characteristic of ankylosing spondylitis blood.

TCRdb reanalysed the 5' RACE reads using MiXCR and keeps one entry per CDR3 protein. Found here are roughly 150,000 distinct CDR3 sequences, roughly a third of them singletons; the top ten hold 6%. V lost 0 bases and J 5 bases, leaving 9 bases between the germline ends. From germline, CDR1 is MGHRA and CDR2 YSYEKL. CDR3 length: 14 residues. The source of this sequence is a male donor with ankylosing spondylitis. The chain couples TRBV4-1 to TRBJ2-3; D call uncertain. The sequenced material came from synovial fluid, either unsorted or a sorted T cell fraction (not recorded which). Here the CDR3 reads CASSQDFGVDTQYF. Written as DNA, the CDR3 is TGCGCCAGCAGCCAAGACTTTGGTGTAGATACGCAGTATTTT.